The TCR beta chain under discussion was sequenced for a study of T cell clonality in common variable immunodeficiency. Study outcomes and limitations: CVID subjects showed higher TCRbeta clonality than healthy controls. Reportedly, TCR beta sequences from common variable immunodeficiency showed fewer deletions and N-nucleotide insertions. Fewer TCRbeta clones were shared among CVID subjects than controls.

Control and CVID samples contributed equal amounts of genomic DNA. Generated by immunoSEQ multiplex PCR, the TCRdb table keeps only in-frame clones and is missing some. The sample shows just over 15,000 clones, none of them appearing just once. This clone was picked up a small number of times. The antigen remains undetermined. The CDR3 extends 3 residues past the end of the read, so its final part is completed from the germline J gene. No CVID subject was ill or on immunomodulatory drugs when sampled. The CDR3 has 15 amino acids. Germline-derived CDR1 and CDR2 are SGHTA and FQGNSA. V dropped 5 bases and J dropped 0; count of bases not matched to a gene: 2.

The genes are TRBV7-2 and TRBJ2-1; TRBD1 agrees at 9 bases. Sequenced sample: peripheral blood mononuclear cells. The TCR was taken from a human donor with common variable immunodeficiency. CDR3 DNA, as far as it was read: TGTGCCAGCAGCGGACAGGGGATCTCCTACAATGAG. Translated, it gives CASSGQGISYNE. The CDR3 reads in full as CASSGQGISYNEQFF. Full variable domain (remainder filled in from reference TRBV7-2 and TRBJ2-1): GAGVSQSPSNKVTEKGKDVELRCDPISGHTALYWYRQSLGQGLEFLIYFQGNSAPDKSGLPSDRFSAERTGGSVSTLTIQRTQQEDSAVYLCASSGQGISYNEQFFGPGTRLTVL.